This passage covers 29 T cell receptor beta chains from one sample sequenced in a study of T cell responses to AZD1222 COVID-19 vaccine. Clones were read by immunoSEQ multiplex PCR, and TCRdb kept only the in-frame ones, dropping some. The sample shows tens of thousands of clones, about 87% of them seen only once. The sample here was peripheral blood, taken on day 0 of AZD1222 vaccination. These receptors originate from an adult in good health.

The genes are TRBV19 and TRBJ1-3; no clear D gene. The CDR3 loop spans 14 amino acids. V was cut by 6 bases and J by 0 bases, with 9 bases left in between. Per germline, CDR1 LNHDA and CDR2 SQIVND (reference sequence). CDR3 loop: CASRPDGSGNTIYF. The CDR3, as DNA: TGTGCCAGTAGGCCGGACGGCTCTGGAAACACCATATATTTT.

This clone has a single count. This rearrangement joins TRBV7-2 to TRBJ1-1; D is ambiguous. V lost 5 bases, J lost 2 bases, and 6 bases lay in between. Germline-derived CDR1 and CDR2 are SGHTA and FQGNSA. The CDR3 is made up of 12 amino acids. As DNA, the CDR3 is TGTGCCAGCAGCCGAGGAAACACTGAAGCTTTCTTT. Translating gives CASSRGNTEAFF. Full variable domain (rest looked up from reference TRBV7-2 and TRBJ1-1): GAGVSQSPSNKVTEKGKDVELRCDPISGHTALYWYRQSLGQGLEFLIYFQGNSAPDKSGLPSDRFSAERTGGSVSTLTIQRTQQEDSAVYLCASSRGNTEAFFGQGTRLTVV.

J is TRBJ2-7 and V is TRBV13; 8 bases agree with TRBD1. The CDR3 is 15 residues long. With V trimmed by 3 bases and J by 1 base, 5 bases remained unmatched. The germline V gene has CDR1 PRHDT and CDR2 FYEKMQ (reference sequence). The CDR3 spells CASSFRGQGSYEQYF. The CDR3 nucleotides are TGTGCCAGCAGCTTCCGCGGACAGGGTTCCTACGAGCAGTACTTC.

This clone was seen once. This chain uses TRBV30 with TRBJ1-5, with 7 bases that match TRBD1. The trim removed 2 bases at V and 7 bases at J, leaving 8 bases unmatched. CDR3 length equals 14 residues. From germline, CDR1 is GTSNPN and CDR2 SVGIG (reference sequence). This CDR3 is CAWSPNRGLQPQHF. As DNA, the CDR3 is TGTGCCTGGAGTCCGAACAGGGGCCTCCAGCCCCAGCATTTT.

The chain carries TRBV11-3 and TRBJ1-1; D not certain. Germline values: CDR1 SGHNT, CDR2 YENEEA. Trimming stripped 3 bases from V and 1 base from J, with 9 bases between. The CDR3 runs to 14 residues. This CDR3 reads CASSLGSSNTEAFF. Here the CDR3 DNA reads TGTGCCAGCAGCTTGGGATCATCGAACACTGAAGCTTTCTTT. Full variable domain (missing parts from reference TRBV11-3 and TRBJ1-1): EAGVVQSPRYKIIEKKQPVAFWCNPISGHNTLYWYLQNLGQGPELLIRYENEEAVDDSQLPKDRFSAERLKGVDSTLKIQPAELGDSAVYLCASSLGSSNTEAFFGQGTRLTVV.

The genes are TRBV5-1 and TRBJ2-1; possible D gene TRBD2, 6 bases. Germline lookup yields CDR1 SGHRS and CDR2 YFSETQ. The length of the CDR3 is 19 residues. V was pared by 6 bases and J by 0 bases, with 25 bases between. The CDR3 region is CASNPKSGRGRNSYNEQFF. Here the CDR3 DNA reads TGCGCCAGCAACCCCAAGTCGGGACGGGGGAGAAACTCCTACAATGAGCAGTTCTTC.

The chain has TRBV7-3 and TRBJ1-2; D call uncertain. V lost 4 bases and J 8 bases, leaving 11 bases between the germline ends. The CDR3 is 12 amino acids. Germline CDR1 is SGHTA and CDR2 is FQGTGA. DNA for the CDR3: TGTGCCAGCAGCTCATCAAGCGGGGGCTACACCTTC. It translates to CASSSSSGGYTF.

The J gene is TRBJ1-1, the V gene TRBV4-2, with 11 bases matching TRBD1. V lost 4 bases, J lost 4 bases, and 2 bases stayed unmatched. The CDR3 loop spans 14 amino acids. Germline assignment: CDR1 LGHNA and CDR2 YNFKEQ. The CDR3 DNA reads TGTGCCAGCAGCCCGGACAGGGGGCGCACTGAAGCTTTCTTT. Residues: CASSPDRGRTEAFF.

The rearrangement joins TRBV27 to TRBJ1-3; TRBD1 agrees at 8 bases. The V gene end was trimmed by 5 bases and the J gene end by 2 bases; junction bases not matched to a gene: 2. The CDR3 spans 14 residues. The germline V gene has CDR1 MNHEY and CDR2 SMNVEV (reference sequence). The CDR3 region has the DNA TGTGCCAGCAGTCTGACAGGGGCTGGAAACACCATATATTTT. Protein sequence: CASSLTGAGNTIYF.

J is TRBJ1-1 and V is TRBV6-5, with 9 positions matching TRBD1. The trim removed 6 bases at V and 4 bases at J, leaving 9 bases unmatched. This CDR3 spans 15 amino acids. Germline V gene data show CDR1 as MNHEY and CDR2 as SVGAGI. In nucleotides, the CDR3 is TGTGCCAGCAGACCATACAGGGGGCTAGGCACTGAAGCTTTCTTT. This sequence encodes CASRPYRGLGTEAFF.

The chain carries TRBV7-2 and TRBJ2-2; D call uncertain. CDR3 size: 13 residues. Germline V gene sequence: CDR1 SGHTA, CDR2 FQGNSA. V lost 2 bases and J 2 bases, leaving 3 bases between the germline ends. This CDR3 is CASSLINTGELFF. The DNA for the CDR3 is TGTGCCAGCAGCTTAATAAACACCGGGGAGCTGTTTTTT.

The chain couples TRBV11-3 to TRBJ2-7; 7 bases are shared with TRBD1. V dropped 3 bases and J dropped 3; count of bases not matched to a gene: 2. From germline, CDR1 is SGHNT and CDR2 YENEEA. This CDR3 is built from 13 residues. The CDR3, as DNA: TGTGCCAGCAGCTTGGGACAGCTCTACGAGCAGTACTTC. Its protein product is CASSLGQLYEQYF.

This rearrangement joins TRBV5-5 to TRBJ2-6; D possibly corresponds to TRBD1 (5 bases). The CDR3 runs 18 residues. The germline V and J ends were trimmed by 1 base and 6 bases, with 20 bases remaining between them. Germline CDR1 and CDR2: SGHKS and YYEKEE (reference sequence). The CDR3 DNA reads as TGTGCCAGCAGCTTGAAGATTAGGGGCCCCCCTGAGGCCAACGTCCTGACTTTC. The encoded protein is CASSLKIRGPPEANVLTF. The complete variable domain, with remaining parts taken from reference TRBV5-5 and TRBJ2-6, reads DAGVTQSPTHLIKTRGQQVTLRCSPISGHKSVSWYQQVLGQGPQFIFQYYEKEERGRGNFPDRFSARQFPNYSSELNVNALLLGDSALYLCASSLKIRGPPEANVLTFGAGSRLTVL.

This clone appeared a single time. The CDR3 sequence: CASSSSGQGTHEQYF. In nucleotides, the CDR3 is TGTGCCAGCAGCTCCTCGGGACAGGGGACCCACGAGCAGTACTTC. The chain carries TRBV7-3 and TRBJ2-7, with TRBD1 matching 10 bases. This CDR3 is built from 15 residues. Looked up from germline, CDR1 is SGHTA and CDR2 is FQGTGA. J lost 5 bases, V lost 4 bases, and 8 bases had no gene match.

A single count supports this clone. This chain links TRBV7-2 with TRBJ2-7, with D perhaps TRBD2 (6 bases). Between the trimmed V and J ends, which lost 2 bases and 2 bases, there was a span of 13 bases. CDR3 length: 15 residues. Germline V CDR1 and CDR2: SGHTA, FQGNSA. The chain's CDR3 is CASSLRIGGPYEQYF. The CDR3 DNA sequence: TGTGCCAGCAGCTTACGTATCGGGGGACCCTACGAGCAGTACTTC.

This chain connects TRBV5-1 to TRBJ1-1; D is unclear. From germline, CDR1 is SGHRS and CDR2 YFSETQ. Deletions cut 5 bases from V and 1 base from J, with 6 bases between. This CDR3 spans 12 amino acids. CDR3 sequence reads: CASSYTNTEAFF. The CDR3 nucleotides are TGCGCCAGCAGTTACACGAACACTGAAGCTTTCTTT.

The rearrangement uses TRBV5-6 and TRBJ1-1; 9 positions agree with TRBD1. The J segment lost 7 bases and the V segment lost 4 bases, leaving 14 bases of the junction unmatched. In germline, CDR1 is SGHDT, CDR2 YYEEEE. The CDR3 contains 16 residues. CDR3 bases: TGTGCCAGCAGCCCACGCACAGGGGGCGCGACGGTTGAAGCTTTCTTT. Translating it yields CASSPRTGGATVEAFF. Variable domain in full (rest from reference TRBV5-6 and TRBJ1-1): DAGVTQSPTHLIKTRGQQVTLRCSPKSGHDTVSWYQQALGQGPQFIFQYYEEEERQRGNFPDRFSGHQFPNYSSELNVNALLLGDSALYLCASSPRTGGATVEAFFGQGTRLTVV.

The chain recombines TRBV4-3 with TRBJ2-7, with D possibly TRBD1 on 7 matching bases. Germline V gene lookup returns CDR1 LGHNA and CDR2 YSLEER. This CDR3 region has 15 residues. V gave up 4 bases and J gave up 7 bases, with 20 bases separating them. The chain's CDR3 is CASSRSVGGAGEQYF. As DNA, the CDR3 is TGCGCCAGCAGCCGCTCCGTAGGGGGCGCGGGGGAGCAGTACTTC.

This chain uses TRBV3-1 (or the pseudogene TRBV3-2) with TRBJ2-2; D ambiguous. Trimming shortened V by 4 bases and J by 9 bases, and 15 bases separated the two germline ends. This CDR3 comprises 14 residues. Germline CDR1 reads LGHDT; CDR2 reads YNNKEL (reference sequence). CDR3 sequence reads: CASSPPLGNRELFF. In DNA form, the CDR3 reads TGTGCCAGCAGCCCCCCGCTGGGAAACCGGGAGCTGTTTTTT.

The genes are TRBV27 and TRBJ1-2, with D possibly being TRBD1 (6 bases). The CDR3 is 17 amino acids. The V end lost 6 bases, the J end lost 8 bases, and 28 bases lay between the germline ends. CDR1 and CDR2 (germline): MNHEY, SMNVEV (reference sequence). CDR3 coding DNA: TGTGCCAGCAGGACTACCTTGAGAGACAGGCGCCTTGACGGCTACACCTTC. It is translated as CASRTTLRDRRLDGYTF.

The chain links TRBV7-3 to TRBJ1-1, with 7 bases that match TRBD1. Germline trimming cut 1 base from V and 1 base from J; bases unmatched to any gene: 3. The CDR3 spans 15 residues. Per the germline V gene, CDR1 is SGHTA and CDR2 is FQGTGA. The CDR3 DNA sequence: TGTGCCAGCAGCTTAAAATGGACAGGGAACACTGAAGCTTTCTTT. It yields the protein CASSLKWTGNTEAFF.

Here the CDR3 reads CASSPQARGGQPQHF. CDR3 nucleotides: TGTGCCAGCAGTCCCCAGGCAAGGGGCGGGCAGCCCCAGCATTTT. The chain has TRBV6-5 and TRBJ1-5; tentatively, D is TRBD1 (5 bases). V lost 5 bases and J lost 7, with 18 bases in between. Germline CDR1 and CDR2: MNHEY and SVGAGI. The CDR3 contains 15 residues.

The V gene is TRBV6-2 or TRBV6-3, the J gene TRBJ2-3, with D hard to call. Trimming cost V 2 bases and J 6 bases, with 6 bases left between them. CDR1 is MNHEY and CDR2 is SVGEGT in the germline V gene. This CDR3 has 12 residues. The CDR3 region has the DNA TGTGCCAGCAGTTACACCGTCGATACGCAGTATTTT. This encodes CASSYTVDTQYF.

The DNA for the CDR3 is TGTGCCAGCAGCGTAGATAGTCGTAGCGGGGTAGAGACCCAGTACTTC. Amino acids: CASSVDSRSGVETQYF. J is TRBJ2-5 and V is TRBV9; the match to TRBD2 covers 8 bases. The CDR3 runs to 16 residues. Germline V gene lookup returns CDR1 SGDLS and CDR2 YYNGEE. Germline trimming cut 0 bases from V and 4 bases from J; bases unmatched to any gene: 8. Combining the CDR3 with reference TRBV9 and TRBJ2-5 gives the whole variable domain DSGVTQTPKHLITATGQRVTLRCSPRSGDLSVYWYQQSLDQGLQFLIQYYNGEERAKGNILERFSAQQFPDLHSELNLSSLELGDSALYFCASSVDSRSGVETQYFGPGTRLLVL.

The chain couples TRBV9 to TRBJ1-2, with no clear D. The CDR3 runs 14 residues. Germline CDR1 SGDLS, CDR2 YYNGEE. The germline V and J ends were trimmed by 0 bases and 7 bases, with 13 bases remaining between them. The CDR3 coding sequence is TGTGCCAGCAGCGTAGATGGAGGGCCTGGTGGCTACACCTTC. Translating it yields CASSVDGGPGGYTF.

This clone was observed a few times. CDR3 sequence (DNA): TGTGCCAGCAGCGCCGACCATAACTATGGCTACACCTTC. Translating it yields CASSADHNYGYTF. The chain employs TRBV11-2 and TRBJ1-2; no reliable D call. V was trimmed by 5 bases and J by 1 base, leaving 8 bases between them. The CDR3 length is 13 residues. Per the germline V gene, CDR1 is SGHAT and CDR2 is FQNNGV.

The rearrangement joins TRBV28 to TRBJ1-1; D is ambiguous. Germline CDR1 reads MDHEN; CDR2 reads SYDVKM. CDR3 length: 14 residues. V lost 3 bases and J 0 bases, leaving 8 bases between the germline ends. The CDR3 here is CASSFGGMNTEAFF. DNA for the CDR3: TGTGCCAGCAGTTTCGGTGGAATGAACACTGAAGCTTTCTTT.

The V gene is TRBV30, the J gene TRBJ1-2; D call uncertain. The CDR3 loop spans 13 amino acids. Trimming removed 4 bases from V and 6 bases from J, with 15 bases in between. Per the germline V gene, CDR1 is GTSNPN and CDR2 is SVGIG (reference sequence). This chain's CDR3 is CAWTLGMWDGYTF. The DNA for the CDR3 is TGTGCCTGGACCCTCGGGATGTGGGATGGCTACACCTTC.

This chain uses TRBV7-2 with TRBJ1-2; a weak D match, TRBD1 (6 bases). Trimming cost V 5 bases and J 2 bases, with 9 bases left between them. Per the germline V gene, CDR1 is SGHTA and CDR2 is FQGNSA. The CDR3 has 13 amino acids. In DNA, the CDR3 is TGTGCCAGCAGCCAGGACAGAAACTATGGCTACACCTTC. The encoded protein is CASSQDRNYGYTF.